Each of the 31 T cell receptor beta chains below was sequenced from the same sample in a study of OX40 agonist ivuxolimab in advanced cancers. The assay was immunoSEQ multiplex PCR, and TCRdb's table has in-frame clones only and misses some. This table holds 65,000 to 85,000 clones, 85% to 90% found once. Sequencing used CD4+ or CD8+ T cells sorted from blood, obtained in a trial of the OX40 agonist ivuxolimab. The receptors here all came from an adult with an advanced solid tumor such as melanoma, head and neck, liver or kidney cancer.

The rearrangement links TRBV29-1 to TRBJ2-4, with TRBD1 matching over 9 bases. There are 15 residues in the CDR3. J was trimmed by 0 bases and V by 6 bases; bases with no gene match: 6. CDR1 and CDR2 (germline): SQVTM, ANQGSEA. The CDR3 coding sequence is TGCAGCGTAGCTACAGGGGGCGCAGCCAAAAACATTCAGTACTTC. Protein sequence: CSVATGGAAKNIQYF.

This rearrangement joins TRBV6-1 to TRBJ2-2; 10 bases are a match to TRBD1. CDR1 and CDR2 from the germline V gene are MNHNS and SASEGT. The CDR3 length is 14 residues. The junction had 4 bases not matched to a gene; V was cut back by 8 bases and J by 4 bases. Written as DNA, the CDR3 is TGTGCCAGCGGGGGGACAGGGGCCACCGGGGAGCTGTTTTTT. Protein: CASGGTGATGELFF.

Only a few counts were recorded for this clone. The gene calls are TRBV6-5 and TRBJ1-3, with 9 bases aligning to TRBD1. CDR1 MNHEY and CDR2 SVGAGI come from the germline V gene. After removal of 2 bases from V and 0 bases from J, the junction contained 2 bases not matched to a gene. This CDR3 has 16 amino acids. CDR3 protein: CASSYATGGSGNTIYF. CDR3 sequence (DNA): TGTGCCAGCAGTTACGCGACAGGGGGCTCTGGAAACACCATATATTTT.

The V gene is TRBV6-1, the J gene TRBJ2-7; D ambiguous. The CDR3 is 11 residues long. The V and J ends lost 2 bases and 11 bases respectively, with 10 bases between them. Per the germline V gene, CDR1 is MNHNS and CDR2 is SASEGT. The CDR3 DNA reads TGTGCCAGCAGTGAAAACGCAGGCGAGTACGTC. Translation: CASSENAGEYV.

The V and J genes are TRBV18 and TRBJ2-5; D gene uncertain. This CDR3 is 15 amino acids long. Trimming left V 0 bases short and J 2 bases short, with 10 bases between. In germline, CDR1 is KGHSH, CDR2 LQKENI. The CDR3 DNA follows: TGTGCCAGCTCACCACCGTCGATAAGGCAAGAGACCCAGTACTTC. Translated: CASSPPSIRQETQYF.

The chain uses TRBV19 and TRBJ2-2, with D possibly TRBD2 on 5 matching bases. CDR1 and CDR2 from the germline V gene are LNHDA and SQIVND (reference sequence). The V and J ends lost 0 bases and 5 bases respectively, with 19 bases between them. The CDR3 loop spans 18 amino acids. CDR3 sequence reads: CASSIDPTTPLGTGELFF. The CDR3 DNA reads TGTGCCAGTAGTATAGATCCGACTACCCCCCTTGGAACCGGGGAGCTGTTTTTT. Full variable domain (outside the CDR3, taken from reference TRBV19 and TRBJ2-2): DGGITQSPKYLFRKEGQNVTLSCEQNLNHDAMYWYRQDPGQGLRLIYYSQIVNDFQKGDIAEGYSVSREKKESFPLTVTSAQKNPTAFYLCASSIDPTTPLGTGELFFGEGSRLTVL.

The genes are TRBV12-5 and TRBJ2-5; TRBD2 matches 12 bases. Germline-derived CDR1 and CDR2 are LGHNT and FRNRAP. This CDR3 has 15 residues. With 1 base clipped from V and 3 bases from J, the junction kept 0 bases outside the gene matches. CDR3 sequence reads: CASGLASGGEETQYF. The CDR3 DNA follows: TGTGCTAGTGGTTTGGCTAGCGGGGGGGAAGAGACCCAGTACTTC. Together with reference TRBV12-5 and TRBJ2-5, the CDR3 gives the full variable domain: DARVTQTPRHKVTEMGQEVTMRCQPILGHNTVFWYRQTMMQGLELLAYFRNRAPLDDSGMPKDRFSAEMPDATLATLKIQPSEPRDSAVYFCASGLASGGEETQYFGPGTRLLVL.

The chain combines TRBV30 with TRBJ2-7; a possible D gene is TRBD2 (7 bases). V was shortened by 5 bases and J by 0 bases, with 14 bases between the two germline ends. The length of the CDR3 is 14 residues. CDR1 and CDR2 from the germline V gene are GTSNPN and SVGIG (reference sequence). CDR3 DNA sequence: TGTGCCTGGGGACTGGGAGGGGGCTCCTACGAGCAGTACTTC. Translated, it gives CAWGLGGGSYEQYF.

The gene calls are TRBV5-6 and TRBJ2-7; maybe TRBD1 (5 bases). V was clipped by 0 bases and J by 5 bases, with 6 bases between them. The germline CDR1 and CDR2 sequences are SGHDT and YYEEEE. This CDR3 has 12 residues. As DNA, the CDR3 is TGTGCCAGCAGCTTGGCAGGGAACGAGCAGTACTTC. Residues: CASSLAGNEQYF.

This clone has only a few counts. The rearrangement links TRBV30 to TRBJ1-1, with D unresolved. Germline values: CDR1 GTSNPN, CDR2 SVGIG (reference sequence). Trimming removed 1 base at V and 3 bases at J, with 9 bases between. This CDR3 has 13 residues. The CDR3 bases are TGTGCCTGGAGTGGGGCCGCGGACACTGAAGCTTTCTTT. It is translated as CAWSGAADTEAFF.

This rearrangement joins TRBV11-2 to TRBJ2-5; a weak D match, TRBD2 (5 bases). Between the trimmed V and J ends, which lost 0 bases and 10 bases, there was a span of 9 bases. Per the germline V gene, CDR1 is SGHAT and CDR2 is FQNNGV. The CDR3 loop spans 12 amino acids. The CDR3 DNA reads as TGTGCCAGCAGCTTAGATACCGGGGTCCAGTACTTC. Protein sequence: CASSLDTGVQYF.

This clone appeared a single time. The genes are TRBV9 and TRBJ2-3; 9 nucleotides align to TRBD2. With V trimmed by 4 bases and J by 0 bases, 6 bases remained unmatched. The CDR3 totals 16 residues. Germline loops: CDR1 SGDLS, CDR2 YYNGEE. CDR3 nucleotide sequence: TGTGCCAGCAGCTTAGCGGGGGAAACTAGCACAGATACGCAGTATTTT. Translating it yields CASSLAGETSTDTQYF.

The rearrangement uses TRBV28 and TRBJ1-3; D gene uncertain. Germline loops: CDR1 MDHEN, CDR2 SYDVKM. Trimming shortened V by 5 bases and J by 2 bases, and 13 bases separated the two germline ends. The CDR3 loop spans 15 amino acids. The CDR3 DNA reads TGTGCCAGCAGTGGAGCAGAATATGCTGGAAACACCATATATTTT. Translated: CASSGAEYAGNTIYF.

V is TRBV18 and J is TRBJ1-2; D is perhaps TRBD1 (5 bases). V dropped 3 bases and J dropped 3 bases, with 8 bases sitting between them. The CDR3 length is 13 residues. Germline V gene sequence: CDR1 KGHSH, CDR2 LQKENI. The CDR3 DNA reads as TGTGCCAGCTCACCTGGACAAGACTATGGCTACACCTTC. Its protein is CASSPGQDYGYTF.

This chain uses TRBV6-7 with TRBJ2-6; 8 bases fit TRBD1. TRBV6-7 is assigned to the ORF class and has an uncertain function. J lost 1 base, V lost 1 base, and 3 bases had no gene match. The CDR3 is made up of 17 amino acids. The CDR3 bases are TGTGCCAGCAGTTACTGGACAGGGCCGTCTGGGGCCAACGTCCTGACTTTC. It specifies CASSYWTGPSGANVLTF.

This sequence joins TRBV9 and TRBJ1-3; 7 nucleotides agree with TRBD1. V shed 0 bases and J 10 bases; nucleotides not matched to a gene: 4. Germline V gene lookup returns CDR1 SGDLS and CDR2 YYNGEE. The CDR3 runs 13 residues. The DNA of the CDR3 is TGTGCCAGCAGCGTAGGAGGGACAGCTACCATATATTTT. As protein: CASSVGGTATIYF.

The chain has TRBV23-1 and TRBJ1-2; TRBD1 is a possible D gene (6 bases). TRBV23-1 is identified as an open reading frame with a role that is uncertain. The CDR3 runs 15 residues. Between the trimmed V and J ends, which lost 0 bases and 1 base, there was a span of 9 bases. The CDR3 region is CASSQSDSYNYGYTF. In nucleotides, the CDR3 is TGCGCCAGCAGTCAATCGGACAGTTATAACTATGGCTACACCTTC.

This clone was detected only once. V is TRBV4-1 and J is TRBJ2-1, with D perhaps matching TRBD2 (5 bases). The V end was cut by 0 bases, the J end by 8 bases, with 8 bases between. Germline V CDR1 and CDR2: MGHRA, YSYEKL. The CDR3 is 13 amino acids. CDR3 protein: CASSQEHGDEQFF. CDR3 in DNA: TGCGCCAGCAGCCAAGAACACGGGGATGAGCAGTTCTTC.

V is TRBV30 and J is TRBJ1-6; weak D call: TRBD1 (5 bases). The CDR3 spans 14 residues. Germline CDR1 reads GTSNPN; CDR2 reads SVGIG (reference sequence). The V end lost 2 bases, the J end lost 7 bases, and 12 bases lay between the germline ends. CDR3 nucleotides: TGTGCCTGGAGTACCGGGGCAAGGAATTCACCCCTCCACTTT. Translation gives CAWSTGARNSPLHF. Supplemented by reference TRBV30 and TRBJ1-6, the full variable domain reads SQTIHQWPATLVQPVGSPLSLECTVEGTSNPNLYWYRQAAGRGLQLLFYSVGIGQISSEVPQNLSASRPQDRQFILSSKKLLLSDSGFYLCAWSTGARNSPLHFGNGTRLTVT.

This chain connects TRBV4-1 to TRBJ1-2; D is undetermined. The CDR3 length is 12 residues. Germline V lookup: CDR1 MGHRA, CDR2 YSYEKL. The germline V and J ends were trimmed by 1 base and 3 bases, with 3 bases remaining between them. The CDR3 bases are TGCGCCAGCAGCCAAGGGGACTATGGCTACACCTTC. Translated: CASSQGDYGYTF.

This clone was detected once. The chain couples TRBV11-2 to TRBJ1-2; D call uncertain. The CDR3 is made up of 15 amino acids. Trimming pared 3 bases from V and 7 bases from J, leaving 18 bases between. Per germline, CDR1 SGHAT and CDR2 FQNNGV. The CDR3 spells CASSFSTPGIGGYTF. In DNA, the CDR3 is TGTGCCAGCAGCTTTTCGACACCCGGAATTGGTGGCTACACCTTC.

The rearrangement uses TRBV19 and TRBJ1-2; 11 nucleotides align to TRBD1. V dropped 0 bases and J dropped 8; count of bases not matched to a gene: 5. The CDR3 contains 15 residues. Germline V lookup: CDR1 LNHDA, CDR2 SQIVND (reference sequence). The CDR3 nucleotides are TGTGCCAGTAGTATAGAAGGACAGGGGGCGCAGGGCTACACCTTC. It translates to CASSIEGQGAQGYTF. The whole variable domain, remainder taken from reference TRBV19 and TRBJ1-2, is DGGITQSPKYLFRKEGQNVTLSCEQNLNHDAMYWYRQDPGQGLRLIYYSQIVNDFQKGDIAEGYSVSREKKESFPLTVTSAQKNPTAFYLCASSIEGQGAQGYTFGSGTRLTVV.

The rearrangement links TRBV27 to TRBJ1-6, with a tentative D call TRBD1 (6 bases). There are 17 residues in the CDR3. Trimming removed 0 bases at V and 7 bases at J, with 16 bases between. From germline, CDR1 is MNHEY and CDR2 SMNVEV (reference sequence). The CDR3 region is CASSLSPLGGQNSPLHF. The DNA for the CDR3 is TGTGCCAGCAGTTTATCGCCTCTCGGGGGGCAGAATTCACCCCTCCACTTT.

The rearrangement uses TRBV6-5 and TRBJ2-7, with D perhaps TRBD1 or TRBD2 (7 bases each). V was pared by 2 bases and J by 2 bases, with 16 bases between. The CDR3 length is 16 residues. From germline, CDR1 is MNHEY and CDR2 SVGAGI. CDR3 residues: CASSYGGRGPPYEQYF. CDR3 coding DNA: TGTGCCAGCAGTTACGGGGGGAGGGGGCCCCCCTACGAGCAGTACTTC.

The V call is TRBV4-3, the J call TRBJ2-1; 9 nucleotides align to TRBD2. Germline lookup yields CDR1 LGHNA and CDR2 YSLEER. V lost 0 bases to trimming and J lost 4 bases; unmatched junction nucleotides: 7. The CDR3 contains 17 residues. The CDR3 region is CASSQDQGGGVYNEQFF. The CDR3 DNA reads TGCGCCAGCAGCCAAGATCAAGGCGGGGGGGTATACAATGAGCAGTTCTTC.

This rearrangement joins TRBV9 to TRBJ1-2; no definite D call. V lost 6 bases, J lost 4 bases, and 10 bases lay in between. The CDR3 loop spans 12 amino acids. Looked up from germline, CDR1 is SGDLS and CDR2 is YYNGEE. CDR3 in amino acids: CASTPAVYGYTF. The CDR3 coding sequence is TGTGCCAGCACCCCCGCGGTCTATGGCTACACCTTC.

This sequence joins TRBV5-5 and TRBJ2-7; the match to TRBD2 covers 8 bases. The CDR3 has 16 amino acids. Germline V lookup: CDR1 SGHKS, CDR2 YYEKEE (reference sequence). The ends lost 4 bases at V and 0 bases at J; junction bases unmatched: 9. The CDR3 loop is CASSQDSGVSSYEQYF. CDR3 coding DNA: TGTGCCAGCAGCCAGGATAGCGGGGTCAGCTCCTACGAGCAGTACTTC.

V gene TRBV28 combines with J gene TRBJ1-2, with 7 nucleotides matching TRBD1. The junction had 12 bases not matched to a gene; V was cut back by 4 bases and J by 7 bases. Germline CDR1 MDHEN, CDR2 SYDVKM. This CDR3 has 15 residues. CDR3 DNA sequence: TGTGCCAGCAGTTCACCACAGGGGAAGGTCGGTGGCTACACCTTC. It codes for CASSSPQGKVGGYTF.

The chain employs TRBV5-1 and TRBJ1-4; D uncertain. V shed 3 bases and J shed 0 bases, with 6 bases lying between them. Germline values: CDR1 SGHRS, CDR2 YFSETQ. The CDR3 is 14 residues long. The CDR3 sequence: CASSSGSTNEKLFF. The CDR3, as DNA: TGCGCCAGCAGCTCGGGATCAACTAATGAAAAACTGTTTTTT.

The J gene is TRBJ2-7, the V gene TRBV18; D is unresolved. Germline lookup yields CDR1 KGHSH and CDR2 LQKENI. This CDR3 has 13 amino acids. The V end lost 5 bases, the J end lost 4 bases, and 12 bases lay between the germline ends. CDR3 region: CASSESWGYEQYV. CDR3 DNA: TGTGCCAGCTCAGAGTCCTGGGGTTACGAGCAGTACGTC.

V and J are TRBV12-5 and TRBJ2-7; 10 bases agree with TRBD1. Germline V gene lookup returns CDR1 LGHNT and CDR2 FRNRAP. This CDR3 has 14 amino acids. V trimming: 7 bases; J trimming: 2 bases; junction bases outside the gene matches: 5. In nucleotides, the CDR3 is TGTGCTAGTGCCCACGGGACAGGGGCCTACGAGCAGTACTTC. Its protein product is CASAHGTGAYEQYF.